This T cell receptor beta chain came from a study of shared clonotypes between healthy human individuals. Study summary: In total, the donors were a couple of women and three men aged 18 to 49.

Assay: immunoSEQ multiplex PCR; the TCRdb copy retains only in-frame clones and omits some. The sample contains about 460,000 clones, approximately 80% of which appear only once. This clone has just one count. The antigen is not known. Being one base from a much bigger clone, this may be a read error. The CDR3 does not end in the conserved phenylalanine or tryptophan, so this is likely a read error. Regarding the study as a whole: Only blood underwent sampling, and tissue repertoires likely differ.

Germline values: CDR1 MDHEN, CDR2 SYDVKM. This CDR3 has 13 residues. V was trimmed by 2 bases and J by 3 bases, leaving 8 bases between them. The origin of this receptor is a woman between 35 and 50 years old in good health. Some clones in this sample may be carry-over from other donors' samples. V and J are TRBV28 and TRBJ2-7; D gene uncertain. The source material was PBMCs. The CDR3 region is CASSLKFYYEQYL. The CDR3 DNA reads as TGTGCCAGCAGTTTAAAATTCTACTACGAGCAGTACCTC.